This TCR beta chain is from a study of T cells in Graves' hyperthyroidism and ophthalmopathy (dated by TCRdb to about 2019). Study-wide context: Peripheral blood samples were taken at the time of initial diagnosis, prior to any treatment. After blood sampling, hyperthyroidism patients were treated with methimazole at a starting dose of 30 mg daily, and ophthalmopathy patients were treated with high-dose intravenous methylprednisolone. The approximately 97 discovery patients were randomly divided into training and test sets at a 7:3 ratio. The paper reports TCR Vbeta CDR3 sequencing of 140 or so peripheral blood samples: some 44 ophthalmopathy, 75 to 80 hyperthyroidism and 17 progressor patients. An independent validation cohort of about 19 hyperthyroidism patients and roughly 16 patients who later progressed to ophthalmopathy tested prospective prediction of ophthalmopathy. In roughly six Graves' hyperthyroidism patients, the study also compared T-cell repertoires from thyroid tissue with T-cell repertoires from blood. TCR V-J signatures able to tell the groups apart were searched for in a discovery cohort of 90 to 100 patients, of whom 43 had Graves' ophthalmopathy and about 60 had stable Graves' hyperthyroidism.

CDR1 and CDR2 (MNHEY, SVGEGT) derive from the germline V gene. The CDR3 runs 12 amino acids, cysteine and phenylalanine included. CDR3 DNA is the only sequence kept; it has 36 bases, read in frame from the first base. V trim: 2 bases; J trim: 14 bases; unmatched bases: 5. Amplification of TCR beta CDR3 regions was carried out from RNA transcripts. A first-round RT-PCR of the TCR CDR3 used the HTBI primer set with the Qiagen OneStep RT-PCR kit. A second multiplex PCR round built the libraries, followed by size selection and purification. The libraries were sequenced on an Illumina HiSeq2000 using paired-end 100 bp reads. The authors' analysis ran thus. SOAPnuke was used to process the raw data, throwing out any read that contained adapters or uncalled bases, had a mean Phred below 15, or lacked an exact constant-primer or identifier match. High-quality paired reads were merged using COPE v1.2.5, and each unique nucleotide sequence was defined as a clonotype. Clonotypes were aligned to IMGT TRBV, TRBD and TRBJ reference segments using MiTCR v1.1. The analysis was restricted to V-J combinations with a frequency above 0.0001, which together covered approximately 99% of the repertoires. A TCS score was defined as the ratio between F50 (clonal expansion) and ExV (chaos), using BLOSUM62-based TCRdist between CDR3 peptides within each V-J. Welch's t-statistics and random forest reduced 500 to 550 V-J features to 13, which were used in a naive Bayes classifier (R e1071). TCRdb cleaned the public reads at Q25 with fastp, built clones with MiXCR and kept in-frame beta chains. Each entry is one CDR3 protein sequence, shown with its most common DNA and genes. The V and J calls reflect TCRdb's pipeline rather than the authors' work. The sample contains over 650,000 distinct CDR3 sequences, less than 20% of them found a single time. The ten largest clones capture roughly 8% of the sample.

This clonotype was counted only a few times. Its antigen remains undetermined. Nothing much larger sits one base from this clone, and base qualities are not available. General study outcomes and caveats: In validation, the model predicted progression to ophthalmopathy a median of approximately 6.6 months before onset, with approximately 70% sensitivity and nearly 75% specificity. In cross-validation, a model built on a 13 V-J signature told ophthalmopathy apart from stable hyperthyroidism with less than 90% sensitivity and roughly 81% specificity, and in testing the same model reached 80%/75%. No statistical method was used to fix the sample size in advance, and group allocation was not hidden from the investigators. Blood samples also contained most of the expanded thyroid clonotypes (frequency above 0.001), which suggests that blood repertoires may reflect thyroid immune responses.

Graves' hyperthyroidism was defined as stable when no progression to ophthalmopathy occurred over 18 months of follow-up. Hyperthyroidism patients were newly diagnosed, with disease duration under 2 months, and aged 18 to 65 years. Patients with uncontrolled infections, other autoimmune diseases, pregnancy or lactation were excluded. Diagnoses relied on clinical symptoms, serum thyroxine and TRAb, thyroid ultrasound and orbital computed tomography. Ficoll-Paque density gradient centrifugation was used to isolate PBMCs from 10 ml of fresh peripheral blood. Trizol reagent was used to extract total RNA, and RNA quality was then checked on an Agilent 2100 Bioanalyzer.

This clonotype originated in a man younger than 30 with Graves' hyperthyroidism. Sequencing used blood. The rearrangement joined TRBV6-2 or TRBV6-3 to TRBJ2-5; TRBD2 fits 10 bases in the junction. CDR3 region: CASSYTSGEPYF. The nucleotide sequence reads TGTGCCAGCAGTTACACTAGCGGGGAACCCTACTTC.